These T cell receptor beta chains were read from a single sample in a study of control samples from healthy donors and cancer patients. Here immunoSEQ multiplex PCR was the method, and the copy in TCRdb shows in-frame clones only, minus some. The sample consists of 55,000 to 75,000 clones, approximately 87% of them appearing once. The specimen was PBMCs. These receptor sequences come from a woman aged 50 to 65 with head and neck cancer. CDR3s include the opening cysteine and the closing phenylalanine or tryptophan. The order of the fields is V gene, clone size, D gene, J gene, CDR3 protein, CDR3 DNA. A D gene is named only where the DNA matches it firmly. Not all rows give a size; the values are once, few, many and, for expanded clones, a class.

V: TRBV20-1
size: few
D: TRBD1
J: TRBJ2-1
CDR3: CSASHIQGSVNEQFF
DNA: TGCAGTGCTAGTCATATACAGGGGTCTGTGAATGAGCAGTTCTTC

V: TRBV9
size: NA
D: NA
J: TRBJ1-5
CDR3: CASSSTDNQPQHF
DNA: TGTGCCAGCAGCTCCACAGATAATCAGCCCCAGCATTTT

V: TRBV29-1
size: few
D: TRBD2
J: TRBJ2-3
CDR3: CSVEDRSGGTDTQYF
DNA: TGCAGCGTTGAAGATCGTAGCGGGGGCACAGATACGCAGTATTTT

V: TRBV3-1/TRBV3-2
size: NA
D: NA
J: TRBJ1-1
CDR3: CASSPPERGENTEAFF
DNA: TGTGCCAGCAGCCCCCCGGAGAGGGGGGAGAACACTGAAGCTTTCTTT

V: TRBV11-3
size: NA
D: TRBD2
J: TRBJ2-3
CDR3: CASSSGTSGGRSTDTQYF
DNA: TGTGCCAGCAGCTCCGGGACTAGCGGGGGGCGTAGCACAGATACGCAGTATTTT

V: TRBV7-7
size: few
D: TRBD1
J: TRBJ2-2
CDR3: CASSALDRPGELFF
DNA: TGTGCCAGCAGCGCCCTGGACAGGCCCGGGGAGCTGTTTTTT

V: TRBV11-1
size: once
D: NA
J: TRBJ1-1
CDR3: CASSSPGSMNTEAFF
DNA: TGTGCCAGCAGCTCCCCAGGATCGATGAACACTGAAGCTTTCTTT

V: TRBV9
size: NA
D: NA
J: TRBJ2-5
CDR3: CASSVDGSQQTQYF
DNA: TGTGCCAGCAGCGTAGACGGTTCACAGCAGACCCAGTACTTC

V: TRBV12-3/TRBV12-4
size: NA
D: NA
J: TRBJ2-4
CDR3: CASSLLQGSQYF
DNA: TGTGCCAGCAGTTTGCTACAGGGTTCCCAGTACTTC

V: TRBV20-1
size: NA
D: NA
J: TRBJ2-1
CDR3: CSAGGLNEQFF
DNA: TGCAGTGCCGGGGGGCTGAATGAGCAGTTCTTC

V: TRBV18
size: NA
D: TRBD1
J: TRBJ2-7
CDR3: CASSPGTGKSEQYF
DNA: TGTGCCAGCTCACCCGGGACAGGGAAGAGCGAGCAGTACTTC

V: TRBV7-3
size: NA
D: NA
J: TRBJ2-2
CDR3: CASSPLTRGGPGELFF
DNA: TGTGCCAGCAGCCCTCTGACTAGAGGGGGTCCCGGGGAGCTGTTTTTT

V: TRBV5-1
size: NA
D: TRBD2
J: TRBJ2-2
CDR3: CASSPGGSTGELFF
DNA: TGCGCCAGCAGCCCCGGGGGGAGCACCGGGGAGCTGTTTTTT

V: TRBV7-9
size: NA
D: TRBD1
J: TRBJ1-6
CDR3: CASSVSAGTGNSPLHF
DNA: TGTGCCAGCAGCGTATCCGCCGGGACAGGGAATTCACCCCTCCACTTT

V: TRBV18
size: NA
D: NA
J: TRBJ2-7
CDR3: CASSRGKQDSYEQYF
DNA: TGTGCCAGCTCCCGGGGTAAACAGGACTCCTACGAGCAGTACTTC

V: TRBV5-8
size: NA
D: NA
J: TRBJ2-1
CDR3: CAGGLAYNEQFF
DNA: TGTGCCGGGGGATTGGCCTACAATGAGCAGTTCTTC

V: TRBV4-1
size: NA
D: NA
J: TRBJ1-1
CDR3: CASSQAVAPRAMNTEAFF
DNA: TGCGCCAGCAGCCAAGCAGTGGCACCGAGGGCCATGAACACTGAAGCTTTCTTT

V: TRBV28
size: NA
D: NA
J: TRBJ2-7
CDR3: CASSPPVGSEYF
DNA: TGTGCCAGCAGCCCTCCGGTCGGGTCGGAGTACTTC